The 18 T cell receptor beta chains below all came from one sample that was sequenced in a study of early T cells in non-severe SARS-CoV-2 infection. TCRdb itself ran the 5' RACE reads through MiXCR, one entry per CDR3 protein. The sample yields tens of thousands of distinct CDR3 sequences, over 7.5% seen once. Sequencing input: whole blood. These receptors all stem from an adult who was a healthcare worker with PCR-confirmed SARS-CoV-2 infection or an uninfected control (not recorded which).

This clonotype was detected only once. The chain employs TRBV7-9 and TRBJ1-2; D might be TRBD1 (5 bases). This CDR3 is 13 amino acids long. The V end lost 1 base, the J end lost 6 bases, and 9 bases lay between the germline ends. Germline lookup yields CDR1 SEHNR and CDR2 FQNEAQ (reference sequence). The CDR3 spells CASSLVQGHGYTF. The CDR3 DNA reads as TGTGCCAGCAGCTTAGTTCAGGGCCATGGCTACACCTTC.

J is TRBJ2-3 and V is TRBV6-1; unclear D gene. The CDR3 runs 13 residues. Trimming left V 7 bases short and J 7 bases short, with 15 bases between. Germline assignment: CDR1 MNHNS and CDR2 SASEGT. The DNA of the CDR3 is TGTGCCAGCATTCGTGCGTTCATTAATACGCAGTATTTT. This sequence encodes CASIRAFINTQYF.

This clonotype has at least ten counts. The rearrangement links TRBV30 to TRBJ2-7, with TRBD2 as a possible D gene (5 bases). Deletions cut 2 bases from V and 0 bases from J, with 14 bases between. The length of the CDR3 is 15 residues. Germline V gene sequence: CDR1 GTSNPN, CDR2 SVGIG (reference sequence). This CDR3 is CAWSRGYSISYEQYF. The CDR3 DNA sequence: TGTGCCTGGAGTCGAGGGTATTCCATCTCCTACGAGCAGTACTTC.

This clonotype was seen ten or more times. The chain has TRBV2 and TRBJ2-1; 9 bases agree with TRBD1. V was clipped by 5 bases and J by 4 bases; unmatched bases: 9. The V gene's germline CDR1 is SNHLY and CDR2 FYNNEI. This CDR3 region has 16 residues. The CDR3 coding sequence is TGTGCCAGCAGTTTCCAGTTCGGGACAGGGTACAATGAGCAGTTCTTC. Protein sequence: CASSFQFGTGYNEQFF. The entire variable domain, with the rest obtained from reference TRBV2 and TRBJ2-1, is as follows: EPEVTQTPSHQVTQMGQEVILRCVPISNHLYFYWYRQILGQKVEFLVSFYNNEISEKSEIFDDQFSVERPDGSNFTLKIRSTKLEDSAMYFCASSFQFGTGYNEQFFGPGTRLTVL.

At least ten counts were recorded for this clonotype. The chain couples TRBV18 to TRBJ2-3, with 9 bases fitting TRBD2. This CDR3 region has 15 residues. Losses at the gene ends were 2 bases for V and 5 bases for J; bases not matched to a gene: 5. CDR1 is KGHSH and CDR2 is LQKENI in the germline V gene. In nucleotides, the CDR3 is TGTGCCAGCTCACCAAGCGGGAGGAGGGAAGATACGCAGTATTTT. It yields the protein CASSPSGRREDTQYF. Using reference TRBV18 and TRBJ2-3 for the parts outside the CDR3, the full variable domain is NAGVMQNPRHLVRRRGQEARLRCSPMKGHSHVYWYRQLPEEGLKFMVYLQKENIIDESGMPKERFSAEFPKEGPSILRIQQVVRGDSAAYFCASSPSGRREDTQYFGPGTRLTVL.

This clonotype was detected ten times or more. V and J are TRBV29-1 and TRBJ2-1; the match to TRBD1 covers 11 bases. The CDR3 sequence is 14 residues long. V lost 8 bases, J lost 10 bases, and 13 bases stayed unmatched. Germline assignment: CDR1 SQVTM and CDR2 ANQGSEA. CDR3 DNA sequence: TGCAGCACAACCGGGACAGGGGGGTCTGAGGAGCAGTTCTTC. Amino acid sequence: CSTTGTGGSEEQFF.

A few counts support this clonotype. This chain joins TRBV7-9 and TRBJ2-2, with 8 bases identical to TRBD2. Trimming took 4 bases from V and 4 from J; bases not matched to a gene: 5. CDR3 length equals 15 residues. From germline, CDR1 is SEHNR and CDR2 FQNEAQ (reference sequence). This CDR3 is CASSSFSGSTGELFF. As DNA, the CDR3 is TGTGCCAGCAGCTCGTTCAGCGGGAGCACCGGGGAGCTGTTTTTT.

In this sample, this clonotype turned up many times. CDR3 sequence reads: CSAGGLYFSSYNEQFF. CDR3 bases: TGCAGTGCTGGGGGACTATACTTTAGCTCCTACAATGAGCAGTTCTTC. The chain recombines TRBV20-1 with TRBJ2-1; 7 nucleotides agree with TRBD2. Trimming at V came to 5 bases and at J to 0 bases, leaving 10 bases not matched to a gene. CDR1 and CDR2 (germline): DFQATT, SNEGSKA (reference sequence). The length of the CDR3 is 16 residues.

CDR3 coding DNA: TGCAGCGTTGAGAGGCAGAAGAAAAACATTCAGTACTTC. Translation gives CSVERQKKNIQYF. The chain recombines TRBV29-1 with TRBJ2-4, with unresolved D. Per germline, CDR1 SQVTM and CDR2 ANQGSEA. V lost 3 bases and J 4 bases, leaving 10 bases between the germline ends. The CDR3 has 13 residues.

This clonotype was counted between two and nine times. The chain combines TRBV7-2 with TRBJ2-2, with TRBD1 matching 7 bases. The J segment lost 2 bases and the V segment lost 7 bases, leaving 13 bases of the junction unmatched. Germline loops: CDR1 SGHTA, CDR2 FQGNSA. This CDR3 comprises 17 residues. The CDR3 spells CASTKYRDSLNTGELFF. The CDR3 nucleotides are TGTGCCAGCACCAAATACCGGGACAGCCTTAACACCGGGGAGCTGTTTTTT.

The chain carries TRBV6-2 or TRBV6-3 and TRBJ2-1; TRBD2 matches 8 bases. The CDR3 is made up of 16 amino acids. J gave up 7 bases and V 0 bases, and 8 bases lay outside the gene matches. Germline values: CDR1 MNHEY, CDR2 SVGEGT. The CDR3 here is CASSYSNAGGENEQFF. CDR3 coding DNA: TGTGCCAGCAGTTACTCGAATGCGGGAGGCGAGAATGAGCAGTTCTTC.

In this sample, this clonotype turned up many times. V and J are TRBV12-3 or TRBV12-4 and TRBJ1-6, with D perhaps TRBD1 (6 bases). CDR3 length: 15 amino acids. Trimming removed 1 base at V and 10 bases at J, with 14 bases between. As DNA, the CDR3 is TGTGCCAGCAGTTTAGTTCCAGGGACATCATCACCCCTCCACTTT. Protein product: CASSLVPGTSSPLHF.

The genes are TRBV6-5 and TRBJ2-1; 8 bases fit TRBD2. Trimming removed 6 bases from V and 7 bases from J; junction bases left unmatched: 14. Per the germline V gene, CDR1 is MNHEY and CDR2 is SVGAGI. The length of the CDR3 is 16 residues. CDR3 DNA sequence: TGTGCCAGCAGCCAGGACGGGACTAGTAAATTAAATGAGCAGTTCTTC. It translates to CASSQDGTSKLNEQFF.

This clonotype has just a few counts. The chain uses TRBV29-1 and TRBJ2-5; 8 nucleotides align to TRBD1. The CDR3 loop spans 14 amino acids. CDR1 is SQVTM, CDR2 ANQGSEA, per germline. J was trimmed by 5 bases and V by 4 bases; bases with no gene match: 9. The CDR3 region is CSVATGGSLETQYF. The CDR3 DNA sequence: TGCAGCGTTGCAACAGGGGGGTCATTGGAGACCCAGTACTTC.

This clonotype was detected ten times or more. The CDR3 is CASNSRGRGNTEAFF. The DNA for the CDR3 is TGTGCCAGCAATAGCAGGGGGCGCGGGAACACTGAAGCTTTCTTT. This sequence joins TRBV6-1 and TRBJ1-1; 8 bases line up with TRBD1. Germline values: CDR1 MNHNS, CDR2 SASEGT. This CDR3 is 15 amino acids long. The ends lost 7 bases at V and 1 base at J; junction bases unmatched: 8.

This clonotype showed up many times. A junction end diverges from the germline sequence, so it may reflect a read error. The chain uses TRBV7-7 and TRBJ2-1, with D perhaps matching TRBD2 (6 bases). The CDR3 is 16 residues long. Germline V gene sequence: CDR1 SSHAT, CDR2 FNYEAQ (reference sequence). The CDR3 reads CASNPLEAGLKHEQFF. As DNA, the CDR3 is TGTGCTAGCAACCCCTTGGAAGCGGGCCTAAAACATGAGCAGTTCTTC.

The rearrangement links TRBV10-3 to TRBJ1-1; 8 bases align to TRBD1. The CDR3 has 12 amino acids. From germline, CDR1 is ENHRY and CDR2 SYGVKD. Trimming cost V 6 bases and J 6 bases; bases outside gene matches: 3. CDR3 nucleotides: TGTGCCATCAGCCCAGGGGGCCCTGAAGCTTTCTTT. Translated: CAISPGGPEAFF.

This clonotype has more than one count but fewer than ten. The V and J genes are TRBV19 and TRBJ2-7; 7 nucleotides agree with TRBD1. The germline gives CDR1 LNHDA, CDR2 SQIVND (reference sequence). This CDR3 comprises 18 residues. Trimming removed 4 bases from V and 1 base from J; junction bases left unmatched: 16. CDR3 protein: CASSKGTGDRPGSYEQYF. CDR3 sequence (DNA): TGTGCCAGTAGTAAAGGAACAGGGGACCGCCCAGGATCCTACGAGCAGTACTTC.